This T cell receptor (beta chain) was identified in a study of T-cell memory formation after mild COVID-19. There are a few counts of this clonotype. No antigen is known for it. After 5'RACE with constant-segment primers, TCR alpha and TCR beta cDNA libraries carrying sample barcodes and UMIs were obtained. In TCRdb, the 5' RACE reads were re-called with MiXCR into one record per CDR3 protein. The profile shows 250,000 or so distinct CDR3 sequences, 8.5% to 9.5% of them singletons. Findings of the study overall: A balance of CD4 and CD8 characterized clones contracting day 15 to 85, whereas later expanders leaned CD4+.

This CDR3 region has 17 residues. Germline V gene data show CDR1 as SGHRS and CDR2 as YFSETQ. J gave up 2 bases and V 3 bases, and 6 bases lay outside the gene matches. Material for sequencing was PBMCs or a T cell subset sorted from them (not recorded which). This sequence joins TRBV5-1 and TRBJ2-1; 12 bases are shared with TRBD2. This TCR came from a man younger than 35 who had mild COVID-19 (a few samples of this study predate the infection). Cell type and time point are not known. CDR3 DNA sequence: TGCGCCAGCAGCTCCCTGGGACTAGCGGGCGCCTACAATGAGCAGTTCTTC. As protein: CASSSLGLAGAYNEQFF.